This T cell receptor (beta chain) was identified during a study of cytomegalovirus exposure and HLA in healthy donors. Study-wide points: Immune exposure data for these donors was limited to CMV serostatus. Productive status was seen about 87% or about 30% of the time for most TCR beta V segments in an earlier analysis.

As for this clone: Its antigen is unknown.

The CDR3 is 16 amino acids. V was pared by 2 bases and J by 6 bases, with 13 bases of the junction left unmatched. Germline V gives CDR1 MDHEN, CDR2 SYDVKM. A multiplex PCR was run with 60 Vbeta primers and 13 Jbeta primers. Repertoires were generated with immunoSEQ multiplex PCR, while TCRdb's copy carries only in-frame clones and drops some. This sample carries roughly 180,000 clones, roughly 74% of them seen once, and the ten largest clones take approximately 6%. The sequence derives from a woman in her 30s in good health and CMV-seropositive. The chain couples TRBV28 to TRBJ2-7, with TRBD1 matching 7 bases. The sample comprised PBMCs. CDR3 in DNA: TGTGCCAGCAGTTTAACTCCGACAGGGTTCTTCGGCGAGCAGTACTTC. It codes for CASSLTPTGFFGEQYF.